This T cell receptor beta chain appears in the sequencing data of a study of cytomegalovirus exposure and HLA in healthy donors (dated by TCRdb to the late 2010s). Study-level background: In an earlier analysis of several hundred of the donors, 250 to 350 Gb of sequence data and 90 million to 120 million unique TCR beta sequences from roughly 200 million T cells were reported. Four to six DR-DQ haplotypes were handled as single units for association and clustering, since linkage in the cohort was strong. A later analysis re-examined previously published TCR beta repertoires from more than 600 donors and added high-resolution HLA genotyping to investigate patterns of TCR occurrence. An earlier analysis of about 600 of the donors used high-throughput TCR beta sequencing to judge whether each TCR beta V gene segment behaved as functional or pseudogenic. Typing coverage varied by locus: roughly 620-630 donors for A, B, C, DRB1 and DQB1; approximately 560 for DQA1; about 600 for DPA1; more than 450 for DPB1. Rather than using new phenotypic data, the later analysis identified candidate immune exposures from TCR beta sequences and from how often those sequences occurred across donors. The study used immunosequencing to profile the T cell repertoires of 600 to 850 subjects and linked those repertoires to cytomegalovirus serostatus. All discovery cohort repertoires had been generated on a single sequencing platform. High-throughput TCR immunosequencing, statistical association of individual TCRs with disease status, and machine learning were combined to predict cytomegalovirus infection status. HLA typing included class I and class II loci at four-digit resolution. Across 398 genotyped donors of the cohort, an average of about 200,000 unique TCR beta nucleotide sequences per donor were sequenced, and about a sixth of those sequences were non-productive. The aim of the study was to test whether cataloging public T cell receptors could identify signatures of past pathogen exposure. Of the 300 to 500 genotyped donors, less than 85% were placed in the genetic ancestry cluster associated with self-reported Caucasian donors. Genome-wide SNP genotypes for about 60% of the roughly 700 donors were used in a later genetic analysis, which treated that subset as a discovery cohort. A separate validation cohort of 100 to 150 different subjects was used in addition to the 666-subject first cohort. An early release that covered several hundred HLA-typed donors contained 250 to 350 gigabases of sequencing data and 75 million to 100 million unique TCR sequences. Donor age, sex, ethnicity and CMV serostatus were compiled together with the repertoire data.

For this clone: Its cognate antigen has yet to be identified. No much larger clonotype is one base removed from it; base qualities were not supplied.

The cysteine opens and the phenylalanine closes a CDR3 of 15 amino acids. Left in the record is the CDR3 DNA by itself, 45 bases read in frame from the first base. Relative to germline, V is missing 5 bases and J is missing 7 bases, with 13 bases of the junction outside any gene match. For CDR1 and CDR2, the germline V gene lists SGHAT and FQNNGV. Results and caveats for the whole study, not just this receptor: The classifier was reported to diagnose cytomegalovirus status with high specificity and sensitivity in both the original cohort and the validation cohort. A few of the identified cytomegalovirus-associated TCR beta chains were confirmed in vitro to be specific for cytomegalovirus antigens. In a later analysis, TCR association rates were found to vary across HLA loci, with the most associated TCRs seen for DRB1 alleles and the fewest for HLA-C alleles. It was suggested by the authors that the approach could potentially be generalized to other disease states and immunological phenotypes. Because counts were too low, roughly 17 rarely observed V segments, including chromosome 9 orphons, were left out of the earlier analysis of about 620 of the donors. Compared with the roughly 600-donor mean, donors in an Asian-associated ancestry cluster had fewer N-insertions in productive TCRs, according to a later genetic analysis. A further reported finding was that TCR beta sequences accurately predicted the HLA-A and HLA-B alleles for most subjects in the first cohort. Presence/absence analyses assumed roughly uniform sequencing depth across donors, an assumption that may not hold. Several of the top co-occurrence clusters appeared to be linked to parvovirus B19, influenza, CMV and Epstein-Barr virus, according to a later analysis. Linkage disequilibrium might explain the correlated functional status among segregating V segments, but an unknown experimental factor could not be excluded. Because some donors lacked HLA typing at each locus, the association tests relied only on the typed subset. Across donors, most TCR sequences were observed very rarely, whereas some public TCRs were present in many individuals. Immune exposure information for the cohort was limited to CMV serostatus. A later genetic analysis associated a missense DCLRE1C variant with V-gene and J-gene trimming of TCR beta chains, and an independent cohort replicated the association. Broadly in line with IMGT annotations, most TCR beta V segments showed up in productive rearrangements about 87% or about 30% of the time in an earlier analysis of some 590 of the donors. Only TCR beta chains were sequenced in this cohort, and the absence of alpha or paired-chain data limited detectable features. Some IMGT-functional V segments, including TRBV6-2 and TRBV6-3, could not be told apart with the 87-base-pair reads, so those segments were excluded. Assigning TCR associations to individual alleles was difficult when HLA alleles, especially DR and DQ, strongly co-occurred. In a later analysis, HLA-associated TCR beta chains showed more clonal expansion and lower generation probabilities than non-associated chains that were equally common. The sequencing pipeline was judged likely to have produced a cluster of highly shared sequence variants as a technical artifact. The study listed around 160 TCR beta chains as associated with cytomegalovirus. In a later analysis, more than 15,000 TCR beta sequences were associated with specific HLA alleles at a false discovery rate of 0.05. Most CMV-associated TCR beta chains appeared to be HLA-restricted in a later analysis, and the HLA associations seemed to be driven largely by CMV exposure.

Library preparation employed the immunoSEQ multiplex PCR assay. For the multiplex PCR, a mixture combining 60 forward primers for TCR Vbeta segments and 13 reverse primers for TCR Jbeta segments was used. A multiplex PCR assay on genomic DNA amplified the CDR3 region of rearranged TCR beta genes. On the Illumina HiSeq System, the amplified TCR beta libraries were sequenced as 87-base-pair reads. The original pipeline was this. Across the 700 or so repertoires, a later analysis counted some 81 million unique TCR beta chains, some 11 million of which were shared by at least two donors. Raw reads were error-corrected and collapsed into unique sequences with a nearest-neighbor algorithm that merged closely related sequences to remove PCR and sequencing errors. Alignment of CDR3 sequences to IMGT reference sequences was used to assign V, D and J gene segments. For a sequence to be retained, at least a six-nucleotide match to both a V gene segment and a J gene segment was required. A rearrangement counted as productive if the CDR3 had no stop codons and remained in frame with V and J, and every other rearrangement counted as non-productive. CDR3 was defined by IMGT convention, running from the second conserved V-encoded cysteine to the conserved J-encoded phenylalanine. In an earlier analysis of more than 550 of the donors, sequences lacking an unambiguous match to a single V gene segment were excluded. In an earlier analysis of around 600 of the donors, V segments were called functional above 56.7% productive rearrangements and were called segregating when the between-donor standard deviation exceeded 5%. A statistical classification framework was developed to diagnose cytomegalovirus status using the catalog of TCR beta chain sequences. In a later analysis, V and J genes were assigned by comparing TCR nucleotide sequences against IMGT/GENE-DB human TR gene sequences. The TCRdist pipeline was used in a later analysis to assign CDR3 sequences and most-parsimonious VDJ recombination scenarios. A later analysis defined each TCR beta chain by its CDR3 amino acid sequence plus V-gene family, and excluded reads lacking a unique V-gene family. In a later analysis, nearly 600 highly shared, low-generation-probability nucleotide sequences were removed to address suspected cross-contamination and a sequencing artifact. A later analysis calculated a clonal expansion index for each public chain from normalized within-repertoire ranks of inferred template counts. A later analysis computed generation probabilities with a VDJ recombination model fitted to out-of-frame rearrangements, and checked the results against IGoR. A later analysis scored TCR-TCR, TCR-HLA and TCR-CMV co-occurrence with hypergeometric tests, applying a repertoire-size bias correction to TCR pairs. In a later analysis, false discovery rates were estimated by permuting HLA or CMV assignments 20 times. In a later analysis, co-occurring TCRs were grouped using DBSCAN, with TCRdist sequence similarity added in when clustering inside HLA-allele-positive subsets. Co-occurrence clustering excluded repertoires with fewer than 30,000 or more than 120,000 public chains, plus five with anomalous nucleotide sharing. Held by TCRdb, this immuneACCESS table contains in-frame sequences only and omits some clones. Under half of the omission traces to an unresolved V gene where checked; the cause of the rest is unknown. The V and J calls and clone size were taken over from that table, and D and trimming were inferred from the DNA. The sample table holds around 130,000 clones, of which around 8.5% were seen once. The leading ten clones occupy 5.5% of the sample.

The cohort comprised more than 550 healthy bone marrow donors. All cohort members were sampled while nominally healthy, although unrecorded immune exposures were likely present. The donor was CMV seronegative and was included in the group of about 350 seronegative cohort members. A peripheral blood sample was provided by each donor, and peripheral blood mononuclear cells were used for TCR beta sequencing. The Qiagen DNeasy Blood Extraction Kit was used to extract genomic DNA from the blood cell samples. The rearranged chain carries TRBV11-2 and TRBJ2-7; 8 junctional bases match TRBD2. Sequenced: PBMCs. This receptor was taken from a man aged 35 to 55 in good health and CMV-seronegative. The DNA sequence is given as TGTGCCAGCAGCAAACCCGGGACTAGGGAAAGGGAGCAGTACTTC. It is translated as CASSKPGTREREQYF.